This T cell receptor beta chain emerged from a study of cytomegalovirus exposure and HLA in healthy donors. General observations from the study: 150 or so TCR beta chains were listed as cytomegalovirus-associated.

V lost 1 base, J lost 3 bases, and 8 bases stayed unmatched. Germline V lookup: CDR1 SGDLS, CDR2 YYNGEE. The CDR3 totals 16 residues. This PCR relied on a set of 60 Vbeta primers and 13 Jbeta primers. TCRdb keeps only in-frame clones here, not all; method: immunoSEQ multiplex PCR. Of 160,000 or so clones listed, about 80% are singletons. As regards this clone: As yet, its antigen is unknown.

The V and J genes are TRBV9 and TRBJ1-2; 8 nucleotides agree with TRBD1. The receptor was isolated from a man between 25 and 39 years old in good health and CMV-seronegative. The specimen was PBMCs. The CDR3: CASSVYAGTGYYGYTF. The CDR3 region has the DNA TGTGCCAGCAGCGTATACGCTGGGACAGGTTACTATGGCTACACCTTC. Full variable domain (remainder filled in from reference TRBV9 and TRBJ1-2): DSGVTQTPKHLITATGQRVTLRCSPRSGDLSVYWYQQSLDQGLQFLIQYYNGEERAKGNILERFSAQQFPDLHSELNLSSLELGDSALYFCASSVYAGTGYYGYTFGSGTRLTVV.